The present TCR beta chain was sequenced within a study of T-cell reconstitution after alpha-beta-depleted transplantation in children. V was clipped by 0 bases and J by 2 bases; unmatched bases: 7. The CDR3 totals 16 residues. Germline loops: CDR1 SQVTM, CDR2 ANQGSEA. Preparation of the TCRbeta library used unique molecular identifiers. TCRdb used MiXCR to reprocess the PCR reads, holding one entry per CDR3 protein. Of 45,000 to 60,000 distinct CDR3 sequences in the sample, around 50% were seen once. On this clonotype: A read error is possible here, since a much larger clone lies one base away.

The V and J genes are TRBV29-1 and TRBJ2-5; TRBD2 matches at 9 bases. Sequences were derived from peripheral blood, sampled before TCRalphabeta/CD19-depleted stem cell transplant. This TCR was recovered from a boy under three years old with SCID, due to receive a stem cell transplant. Here the CDR3 reads CSVEDYSGGTQETQYF. For the CDR3, the DNA is TGCAGCGTTGAAGACTACAGCGGGGGGACTCAAGAGACCCAGTACTTC.